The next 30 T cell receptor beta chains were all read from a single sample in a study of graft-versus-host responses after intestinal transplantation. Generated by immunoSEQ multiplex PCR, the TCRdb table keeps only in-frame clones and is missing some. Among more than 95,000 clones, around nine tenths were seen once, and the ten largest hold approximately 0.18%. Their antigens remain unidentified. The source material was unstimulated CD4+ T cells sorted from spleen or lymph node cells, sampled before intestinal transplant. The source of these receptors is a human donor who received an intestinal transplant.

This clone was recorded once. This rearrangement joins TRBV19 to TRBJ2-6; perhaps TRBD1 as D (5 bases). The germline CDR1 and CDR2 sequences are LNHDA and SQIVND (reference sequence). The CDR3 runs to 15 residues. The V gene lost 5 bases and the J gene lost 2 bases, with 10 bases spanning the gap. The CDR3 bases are TGTGCCAGTAGTGCACAGGAAACTGGGGCCAACGTCCTGACTTTC. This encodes CASSAQETGANVLTF.

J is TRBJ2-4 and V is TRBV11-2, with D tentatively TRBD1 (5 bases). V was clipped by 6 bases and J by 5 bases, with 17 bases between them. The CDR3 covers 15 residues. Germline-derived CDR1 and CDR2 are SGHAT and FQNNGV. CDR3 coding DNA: TGTGCCAGCAGTCTCCGTGTGACAGTGGAAAACATTCAGTACTTC. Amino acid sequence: CASSLRVTVENIQYF.

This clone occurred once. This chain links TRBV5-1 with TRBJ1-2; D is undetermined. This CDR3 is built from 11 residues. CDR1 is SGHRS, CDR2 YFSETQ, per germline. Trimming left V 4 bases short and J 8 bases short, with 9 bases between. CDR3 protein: CASSEGWGYTF. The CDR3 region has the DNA TGCGCCAGCAGCGAGGGATGGGGCTACACCTTC.

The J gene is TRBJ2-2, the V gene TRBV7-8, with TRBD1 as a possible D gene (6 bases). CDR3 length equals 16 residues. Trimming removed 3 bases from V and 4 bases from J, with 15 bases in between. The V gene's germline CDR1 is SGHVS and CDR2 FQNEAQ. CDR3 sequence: CASSFRGIRATGELFF. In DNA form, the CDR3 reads TGTGCCAGCAGCTTCAGGGGAATAAGGGCCACCGGGGAGCTGTTTTTT.

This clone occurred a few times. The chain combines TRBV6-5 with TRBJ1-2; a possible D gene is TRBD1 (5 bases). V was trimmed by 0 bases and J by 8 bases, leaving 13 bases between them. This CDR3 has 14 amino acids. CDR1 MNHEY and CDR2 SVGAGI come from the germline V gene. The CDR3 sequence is CASSYSVGGRGYTF. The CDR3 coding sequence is TGTGCCAGCAGTTACTCTGTGGGGGGACGGGGCTACACCTTC.

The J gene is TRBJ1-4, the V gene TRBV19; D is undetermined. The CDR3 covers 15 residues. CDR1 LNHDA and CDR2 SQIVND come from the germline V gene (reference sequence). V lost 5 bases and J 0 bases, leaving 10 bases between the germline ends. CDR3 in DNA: TGTGCCAGTAGTGAGGAGTCGGCAACTAATGAAAAACTGTTTTTT. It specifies CASSEESATNEKLFF.

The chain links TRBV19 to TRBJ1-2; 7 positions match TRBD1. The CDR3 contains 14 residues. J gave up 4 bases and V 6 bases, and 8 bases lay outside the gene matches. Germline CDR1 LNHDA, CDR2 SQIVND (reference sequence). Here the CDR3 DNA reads TGTGCCAGTAGCAGGGGGAATTTTGGCTATGGCTACACCTTC. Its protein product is CASSRGNFGYGYTF. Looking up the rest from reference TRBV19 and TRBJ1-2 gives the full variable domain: DGGITQSPKYLFRKEGQNVTLSCEQNLNHDAMYWYRQDPGQGLRLIYYSQIVNDFQKGDIAEGYSVSREKKESFPLTVTSAQKNPTAFYLCASSRGNFGYGYTFGSGTRLTVV.

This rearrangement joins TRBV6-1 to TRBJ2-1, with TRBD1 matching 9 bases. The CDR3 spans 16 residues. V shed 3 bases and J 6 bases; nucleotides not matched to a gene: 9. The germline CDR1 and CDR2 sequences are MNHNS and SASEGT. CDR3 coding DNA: TGTGCCAGCAGTGAGACACAGGGGGCCTTGGCCAATGAGCAGTTCTTC. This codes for CASSETQGALANEQFF.

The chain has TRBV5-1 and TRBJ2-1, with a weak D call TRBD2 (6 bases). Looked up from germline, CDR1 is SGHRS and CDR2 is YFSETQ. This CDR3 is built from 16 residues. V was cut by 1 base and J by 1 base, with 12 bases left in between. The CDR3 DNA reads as TGCGCCAGCAGCTTGAACGGGAGAGGGTCCTACAATGAGCAGTTCTTC. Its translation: CASSLNGRGSYNEQFF. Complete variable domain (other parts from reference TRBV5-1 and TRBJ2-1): KAGVTQTPRYLIKTRGQQVTLSCSPISGHRSVSWYQQTPGQGLQFLFEYFSETQRNKGNFPGRFSGRQFSNSRSEMNVSTLELGDSALYLCASSLNGRGSYNEQFFGPGTRLTVL.

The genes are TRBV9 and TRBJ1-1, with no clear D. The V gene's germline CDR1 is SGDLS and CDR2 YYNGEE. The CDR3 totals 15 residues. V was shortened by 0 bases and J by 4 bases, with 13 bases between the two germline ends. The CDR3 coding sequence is TGTGCCAGCAGCGTAGAGTTAGGACTCGGCACTGAAGCTTTCTTT. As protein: CASSVELGLGTEAFF.

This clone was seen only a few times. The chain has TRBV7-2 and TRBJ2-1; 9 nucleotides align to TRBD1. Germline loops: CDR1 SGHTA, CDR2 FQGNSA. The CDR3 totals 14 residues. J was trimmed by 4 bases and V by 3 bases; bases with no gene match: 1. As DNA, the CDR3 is TGTGCCAGCAGCTTGGGACAGGGATACAATGAGCAGTTCTTC. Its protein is CASSLGQGYNEQFF.

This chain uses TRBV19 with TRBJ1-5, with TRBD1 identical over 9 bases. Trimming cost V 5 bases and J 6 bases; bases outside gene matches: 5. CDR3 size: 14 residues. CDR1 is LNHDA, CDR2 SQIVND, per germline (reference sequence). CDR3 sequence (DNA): TGTGCCAGTAGTGACAGGGGGAGAAGTCAGCCCCAGCATTTT. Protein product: CASSDRGRSQPQHF.

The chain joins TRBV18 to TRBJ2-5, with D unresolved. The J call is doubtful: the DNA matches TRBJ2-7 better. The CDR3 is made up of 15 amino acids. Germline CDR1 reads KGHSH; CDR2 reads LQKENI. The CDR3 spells CASSGRDNPSYEQYF. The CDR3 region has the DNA TGTGCCAGCTCAGGTCGAGACAACCCCTCCTACGAGCAGTACTTC.

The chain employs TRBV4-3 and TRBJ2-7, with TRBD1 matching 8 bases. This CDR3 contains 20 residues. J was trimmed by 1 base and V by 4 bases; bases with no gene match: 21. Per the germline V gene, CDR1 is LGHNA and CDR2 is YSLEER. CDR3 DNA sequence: TGCGCCAGCAGCCGACGGATCTCAGGGGGCCCAGAGGCTTTTTCCTACGAGCAGTACTTC. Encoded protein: CASSRRISGGPEAFSYEQYF.

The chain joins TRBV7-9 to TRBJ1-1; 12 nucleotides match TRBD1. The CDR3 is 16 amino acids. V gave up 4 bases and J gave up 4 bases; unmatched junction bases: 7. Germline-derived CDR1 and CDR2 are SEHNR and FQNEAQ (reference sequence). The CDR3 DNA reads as TGTGCCAGCAGCTCCCGGGACAGGGGGCAGGGCACTGAAGCTTTCTTT. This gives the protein CASSSRDRGQGTEAFF.

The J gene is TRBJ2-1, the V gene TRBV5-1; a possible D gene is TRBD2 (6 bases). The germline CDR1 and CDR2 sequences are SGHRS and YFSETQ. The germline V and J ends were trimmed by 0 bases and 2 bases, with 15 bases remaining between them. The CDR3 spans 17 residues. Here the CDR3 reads CASSLALATGAYNEQFF. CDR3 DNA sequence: TGCGCCAGCAGCTTGGCCCTAGCCACGGGGGCCTACAATGAGCAGTTCTTC.

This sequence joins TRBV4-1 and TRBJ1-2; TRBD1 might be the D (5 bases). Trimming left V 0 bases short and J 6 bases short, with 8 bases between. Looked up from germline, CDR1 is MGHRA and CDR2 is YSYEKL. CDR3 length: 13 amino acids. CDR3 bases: TGCGCCAGCAGCCAAGACAGGGCGGATGGCTACACCTTC. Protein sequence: CASSQDRADGYTF.

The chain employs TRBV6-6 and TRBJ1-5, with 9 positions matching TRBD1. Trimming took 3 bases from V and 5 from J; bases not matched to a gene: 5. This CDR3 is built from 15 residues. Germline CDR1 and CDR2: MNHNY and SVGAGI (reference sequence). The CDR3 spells CASSYHRGLDQPQHF. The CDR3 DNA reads TGTGCCAGCAGTTATCACAGGGGGCTCGATCAGCCCCAGCATTTT.

DNA for the CDR3: TGTGCCAGCCGCGAAGGGAGGGTCGGCACTGAAGCTTTCTTT. The encoded protein is CASREGRVGTEAFF. This chain connects TRBV6-1 to TRBJ1-1; no firm D call. Germline CDR1 MNHNS, CDR2 SASEGT. The CDR3 extends over 14 amino acids. V dropped 8 bases and J dropped 4 bases, with 17 bases sitting between them.

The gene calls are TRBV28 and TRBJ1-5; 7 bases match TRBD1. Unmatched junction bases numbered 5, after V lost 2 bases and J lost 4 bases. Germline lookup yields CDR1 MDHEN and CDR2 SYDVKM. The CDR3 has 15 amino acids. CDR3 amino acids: CASSLRQGVNQPQHF. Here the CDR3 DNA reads TGTGCCAGCAGTTTACGTCAGGGGGTGAATCAGCCCCAGCATTTT.

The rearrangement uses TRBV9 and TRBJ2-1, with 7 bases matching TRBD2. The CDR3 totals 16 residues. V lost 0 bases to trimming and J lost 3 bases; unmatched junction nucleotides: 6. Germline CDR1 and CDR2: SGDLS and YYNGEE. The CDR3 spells CASSVAAGVNYNEQFF. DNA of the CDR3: TGTGCCAGCAGCGTAGCGGCGGGAGTGAACTACAATGAGCAGTTCTTC.

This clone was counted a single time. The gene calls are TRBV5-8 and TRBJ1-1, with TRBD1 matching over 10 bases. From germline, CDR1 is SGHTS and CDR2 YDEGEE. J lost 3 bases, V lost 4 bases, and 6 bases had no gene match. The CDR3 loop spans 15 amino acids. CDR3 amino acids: CASSPRTGGHTEAFF. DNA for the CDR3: TGTGCCAGCAGCCCTAGGACAGGGGGGCACACTGAAGCTTTCTTT.

CDR3 sequence reads: CASSTRGGAGGASSYNEQFF. The CDR3 nucleotides are TGTGCCAGCAGTACCCGGGGGGGAGCGGGAGGGGCTAGCTCCTACAATGAGCAGTTCTTC. This rearrangement joins TRBV28 to TRBJ2-1, with 10 bases that match TRBD2. This CDR3 has 20 residues. The germline V gene has CDR1 MDHEN and CDR2 SYDVKM. V gave up 5 bases and J gave up 0 bases; unmatched junction bases: 16.

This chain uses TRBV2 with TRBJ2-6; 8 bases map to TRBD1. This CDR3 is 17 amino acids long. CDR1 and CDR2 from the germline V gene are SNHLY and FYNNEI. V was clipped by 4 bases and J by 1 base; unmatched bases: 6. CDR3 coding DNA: TGTGCCAGCAGTGTTACAGGGGGTGGATCTGGGGCCAACGTCCTGACTTTC. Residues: CASSVTGGGSGANVLTF. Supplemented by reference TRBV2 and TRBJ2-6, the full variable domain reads EPEVTQTPSHQVTQMGQEVILRCVPISNHLYFYWYRQILGQKVEFLVSFYNNEISEKSEIFDDQFSVERPDGSNFTLKIRSTKLEDSAMYFCASSVTGGGSGANVLTFGAGSRLTVL.

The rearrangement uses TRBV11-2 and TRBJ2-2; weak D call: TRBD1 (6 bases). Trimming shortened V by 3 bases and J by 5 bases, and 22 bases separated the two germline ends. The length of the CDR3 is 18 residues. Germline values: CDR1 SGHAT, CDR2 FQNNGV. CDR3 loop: CASSFPRTGRYPTGELFF. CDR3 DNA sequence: TGTGCCAGCAGCTTCCCACGAACAGGGCGGTATCCAACCGGGGAGCTGTTTTTT.

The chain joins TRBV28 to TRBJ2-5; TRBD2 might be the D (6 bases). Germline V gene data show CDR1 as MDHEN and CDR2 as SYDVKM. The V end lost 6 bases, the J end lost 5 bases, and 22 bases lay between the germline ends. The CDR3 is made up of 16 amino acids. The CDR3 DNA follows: TGTGCCAGCAGGCCTAAAGTCCGGGGGAACCGGGAGACCCAGTACTTC. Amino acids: CASRPKVRGNRETQYF.

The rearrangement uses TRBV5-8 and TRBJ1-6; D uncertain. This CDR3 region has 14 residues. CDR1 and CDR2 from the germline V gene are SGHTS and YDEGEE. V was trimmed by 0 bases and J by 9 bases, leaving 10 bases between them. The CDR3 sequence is CASSLERRSSPLHF. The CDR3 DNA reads TGTGCCAGCAGCTTGGAACGCCGGAGTTCACCCCTCCACTTT.

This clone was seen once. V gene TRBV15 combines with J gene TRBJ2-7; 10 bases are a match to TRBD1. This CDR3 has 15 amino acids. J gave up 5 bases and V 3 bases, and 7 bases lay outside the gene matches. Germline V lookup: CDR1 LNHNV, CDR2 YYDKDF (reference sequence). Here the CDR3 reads CATSRTRQGANEQYF. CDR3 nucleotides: TGTGCCACCAGCAGGACACGACAGGGGGCCAACGAGCAGTACTTC.

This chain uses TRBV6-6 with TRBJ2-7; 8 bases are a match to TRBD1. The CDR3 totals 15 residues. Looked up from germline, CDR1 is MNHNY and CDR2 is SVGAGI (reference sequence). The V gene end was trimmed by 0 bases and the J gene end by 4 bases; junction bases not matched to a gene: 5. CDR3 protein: CASSYSQGANYEQYF. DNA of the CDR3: TGTGCCAGCAGTTACTCCCAGGGGGCCAATTACGAGCAGTACTTC.

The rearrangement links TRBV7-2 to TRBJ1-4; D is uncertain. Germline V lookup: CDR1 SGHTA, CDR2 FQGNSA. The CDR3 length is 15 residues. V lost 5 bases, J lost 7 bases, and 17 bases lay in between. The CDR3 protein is CASSAGPVLSEKLFF. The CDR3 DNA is TGTGCCAGCAGCGCTGGGCCAGTTCTGAGTGAAAAACTGTTTTTT.